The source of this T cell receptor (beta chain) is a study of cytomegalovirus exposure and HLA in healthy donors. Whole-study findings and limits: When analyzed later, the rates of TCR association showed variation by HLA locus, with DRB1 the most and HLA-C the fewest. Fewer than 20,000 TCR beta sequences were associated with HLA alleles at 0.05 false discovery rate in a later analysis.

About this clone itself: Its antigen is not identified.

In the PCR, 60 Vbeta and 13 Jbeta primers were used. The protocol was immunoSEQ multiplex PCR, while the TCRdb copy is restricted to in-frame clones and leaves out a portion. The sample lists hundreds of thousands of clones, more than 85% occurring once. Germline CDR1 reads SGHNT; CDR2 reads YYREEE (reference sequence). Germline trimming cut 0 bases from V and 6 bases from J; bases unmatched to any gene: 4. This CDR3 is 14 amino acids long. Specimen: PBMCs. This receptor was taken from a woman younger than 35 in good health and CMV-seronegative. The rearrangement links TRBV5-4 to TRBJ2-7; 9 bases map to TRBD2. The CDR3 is CASSLVASGTEQYF. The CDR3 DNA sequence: TGTGCCAGCAGCTTGGTTGCTAGCGGGACCGAGCAGTACTTC.